The 9 T cell receptor beta chains given below trace back to one sample, sequenced in a study of patients and donors after allogeneic stem cell transplantation. TCRdb re-called the RT-PCR reads through MiXCR, storing one row per CDR3 protein. The data hold some 880,000 distinct CDR3 sequences, with over 15% observed a single time. Sequenced sample: blood, either unsorted or a sorted T cell fraction (not recorded which). The receptors stem from a human donor who was either an allogeneic HSCT recipient or a stem cell or donor lymphocyte infusion donor (not recorded which). It is not recorded whose cells these are; they may come from a transplant donor.

The rearrangement joins TRBV12-3 or TRBV12-4 to TRBJ1-3; TRBD1 matches at 7 bases. The CDR3 length is 19 residues. Trimming at V came to 7 bases and at J to 0 bases, leaving 18 bases not matched to a gene. CDR3 residues: CASTLTSSRGDPSGNTIYF. CDR3 DNA: TGTGCCAGCACCCTCACATCGAGCAGGGGGGACCCCTCTGGAAACACCATATATTTT.

The gene calls are TRBV10-3 and TRBJ2-7, with a possible D match to TRBD2 (7 bases). This CDR3 has 16 residues. In germline, CDR1 is ENHRY, CDR2 SYGVKD. V was clipped by 6 bases and J by 4 bases, with 22 bases between them. As DNA, the CDR3 is TGTGCCATCAGGGGAACCAAGGGGGGGGCGTATTACGAGCAGTACTTC. Protein sequence: CAIRGTKGGAYYEQYF.

This clonotype was counted a few times. CDR3 region: CASSLYLTGELFF. CDR3 nucleotides: TGTGCCAGCAGTTTATATCTCACCGGGGAGCTGTTTTTT. The chain joins TRBV7-9 to TRBJ2-2; D remains unclear. The CDR3 loop spans 13 amino acids. V lost 6 bases and J 4 bases, leaving 9 bases between the germline ends. Per germline, CDR1 SEHNR and CDR2 FQNEAQ (reference sequence).

The J gene is TRBJ1-4, the V gene TRBV7-2; D is uncertain. Per the germline V gene, CDR1 is SGHTA and CDR2 is FQGNSA. The CDR3 loop spans 15 amino acids. Trimming left V 1 base short and J 6 bases short, with 12 bases between. CDR3 bases: TGTGCCAGCAGCTTAGTATGGGCACCAGATGAAAAACTGTTTTTT. Encoded protein: CASSLVWAPDEKLFF.

CDR3 in DNA: TGTGCCAGCAGTTACTCCCAGCCGGGGGATACGCAGTATTTT. Residues: CASSYSQPGDTQYF. This rearrangement joins TRBV6-5 to TRBJ2-3, with a tentative D call TRBD2 (5 bases). CDR3 size: 14 residues. Looked up from germline, CDR1 is MNHEY and CDR2 is SVGAGI. V lost 0 bases, J lost 6 bases, and 10 bases lay in between.

This sequence joins TRBV10-3 and TRBJ1-1; 9 bases agree with TRBD1. The germline gives CDR1 ENHRY, CDR2 SYGVKD. J lost 4 bases, V lost 2 bases, and 5 bases had no gene match. The CDR3 is made up of 15 amino acids. The CDR3 loop is CAISETGGFSTEAFF. Here the CDR3 DNA reads TGTGCCATCAGTGAGACAGGGGGCTTTAGCACTGAAGCTTTCTTT.

The chain has TRBV6-2 or TRBV6-3 and TRBJ2-1; D perhaps matches TRBD2 (6 bases). The V and J ends lost 2 bases and 0 bases respectively, with 23 bases between them. This CDR3 comprises 20 residues. The V gene's germline CDR1 is MNHEY and CDR2 SVGEGT. The CDR3 loop reads CASSYRLRRDREFSYNEQFF. DNA for the CDR3: TGTGCCAGCAGTTACCGACTGCGACGCGACCGGGAGTTCTCCTACAATGAGCAGTTCTTC.

The chain is built from TRBV4-1 and TRBJ2-7; the D gene is possibly TRBD1 (6 bases). CDR3 length: 17 residues. Germline CDR1 is MGHRA and CDR2 is YSYEKL. The V end lost 4 bases, the J end lost 0 bases, and 19 bases lay between the germline ends. The CDR3 is CASSPDDRNFLSYEQYF. CDR3 bases: TGCGCCAGCAGCCCGGACGACAGGAACTTCCTCTCCTACGAGCAGTACTTC.

There are a few counts of this clonotype. This rearrangement joins TRBV4-1 to TRBJ1-1; D is uncertain. The CDR3 covers 12 residues. The V end was cut by 0 bases, the J end by 11 bases, with 10 bases between. Germline lookup yields CDR1 MGHRA and CDR2 YSYEKL. The CDR3 region is CASSQDLERAFF. For the CDR3, the DNA is TGCGCCAGCAGCCAAGATTTGGAGCGGGCTTTCTTT.